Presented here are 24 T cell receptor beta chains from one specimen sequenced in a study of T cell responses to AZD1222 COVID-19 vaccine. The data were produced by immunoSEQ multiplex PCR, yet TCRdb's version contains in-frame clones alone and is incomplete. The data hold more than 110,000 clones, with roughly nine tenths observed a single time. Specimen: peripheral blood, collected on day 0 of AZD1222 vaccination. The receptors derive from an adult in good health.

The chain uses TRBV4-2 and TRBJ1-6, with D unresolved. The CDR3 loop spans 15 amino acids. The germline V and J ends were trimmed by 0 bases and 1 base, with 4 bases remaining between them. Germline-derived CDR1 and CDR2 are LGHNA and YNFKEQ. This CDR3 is CASSQDRSYNSPLHF. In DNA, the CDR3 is TGTGCCAGCAGCCAAGATCGGTCCTATAATTCACCCCTCCACTTT.

CDR3 nucleotide sequence: TGTGCCAGCAGATCGGGGCCGCAGGGGAGGGAAAAACTGTTTTTT. Amino acids: CASRSGPQGREKLFF. The J gene is TRBJ1-4, the V gene TRBV6-6; TRBD1 is a possible D gene (6 bases). The V gene lost 6 bases and the J gene lost 8 bases, with 19 bases spanning the gap. Germline loops: CDR1 MNHNY, CDR2 SVGAGI (reference sequence). The CDR3 runs to 15 residues.

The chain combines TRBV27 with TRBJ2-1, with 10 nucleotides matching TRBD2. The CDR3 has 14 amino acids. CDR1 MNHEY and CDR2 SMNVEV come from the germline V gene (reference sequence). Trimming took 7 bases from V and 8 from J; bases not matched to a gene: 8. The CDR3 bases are TGTGCCAGCAATCCGGGACTAGCGTCTCATGAGCAGTTCTTC. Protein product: CASNPGLASHEQFF.

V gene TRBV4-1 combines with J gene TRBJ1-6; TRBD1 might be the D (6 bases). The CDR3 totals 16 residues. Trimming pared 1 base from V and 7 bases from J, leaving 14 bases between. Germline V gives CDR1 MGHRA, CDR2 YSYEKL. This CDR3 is CASSQVGQGMNSPLHF. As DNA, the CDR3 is TGCGCCAGCAGCCAAGTCGGTCAGGGGATGAATTCACCCCTCCACTTT.

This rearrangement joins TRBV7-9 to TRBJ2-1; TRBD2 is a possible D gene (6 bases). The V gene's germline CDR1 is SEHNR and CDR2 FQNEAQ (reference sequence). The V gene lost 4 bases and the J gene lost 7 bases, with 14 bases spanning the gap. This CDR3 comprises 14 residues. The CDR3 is CASSSGLEPNEQFF. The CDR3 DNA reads TGTGCCAGCAGCTCGGGACTGGAGCCGAATGAGCAGTTCTTC.

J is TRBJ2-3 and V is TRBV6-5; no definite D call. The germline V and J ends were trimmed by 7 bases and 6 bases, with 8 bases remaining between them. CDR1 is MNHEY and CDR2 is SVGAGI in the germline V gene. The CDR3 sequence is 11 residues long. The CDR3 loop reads CASTLGDTQYF. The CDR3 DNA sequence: TGTGCCAGCACCCTGGGGGATACGCAGTATTTT.

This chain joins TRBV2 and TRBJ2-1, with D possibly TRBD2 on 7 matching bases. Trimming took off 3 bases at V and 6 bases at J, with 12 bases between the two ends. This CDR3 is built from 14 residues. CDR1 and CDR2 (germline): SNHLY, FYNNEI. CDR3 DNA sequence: TGTGCCAGCAGTGAGGTAGGGGGGGTCAATGAGCAGTTCTTC. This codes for CASSEVGGVNEQFF.

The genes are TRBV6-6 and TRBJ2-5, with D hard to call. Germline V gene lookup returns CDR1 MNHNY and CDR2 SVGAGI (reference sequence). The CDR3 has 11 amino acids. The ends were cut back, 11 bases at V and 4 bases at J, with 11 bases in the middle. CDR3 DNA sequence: TGTGCCCTTGGCGGTTTAGAGACCCAGTACTTC. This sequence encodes CALGGLETQYF.

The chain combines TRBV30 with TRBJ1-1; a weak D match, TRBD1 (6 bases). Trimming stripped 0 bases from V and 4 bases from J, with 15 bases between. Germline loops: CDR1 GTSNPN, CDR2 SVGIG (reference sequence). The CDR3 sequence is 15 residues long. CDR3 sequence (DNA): TGTGCCTGGAGTGTACGGTCAGGGGCTATCACTGAAGCTTTCTTT. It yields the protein CAWSVRSGAITEAFF.

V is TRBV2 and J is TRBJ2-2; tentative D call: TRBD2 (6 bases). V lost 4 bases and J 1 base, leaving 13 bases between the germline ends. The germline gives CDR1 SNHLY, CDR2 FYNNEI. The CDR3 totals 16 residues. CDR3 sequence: CASSGLGGGNTGELFF. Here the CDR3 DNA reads TGTGCCAGCAGTGGATTGGGGGGAGGGAACACCGGGGAGCTGTTTTTT.

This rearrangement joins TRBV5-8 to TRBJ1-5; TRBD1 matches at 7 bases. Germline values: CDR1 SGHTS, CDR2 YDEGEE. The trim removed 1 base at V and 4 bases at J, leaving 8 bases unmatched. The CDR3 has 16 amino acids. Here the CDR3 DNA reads TGTGCCAGCAGCTTGTCCTTCGGGACAGAAAATCAGCCCCAGCATTTT. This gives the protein CASSLSFGTENQPQHF.

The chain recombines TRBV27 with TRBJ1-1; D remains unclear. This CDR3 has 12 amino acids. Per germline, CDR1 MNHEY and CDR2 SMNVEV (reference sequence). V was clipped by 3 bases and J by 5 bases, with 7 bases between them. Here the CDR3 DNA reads TGTGCCAGCAGTTTCCGGGGAACTGAAGCTTTCTTT. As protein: CASSFRGTEAFF.

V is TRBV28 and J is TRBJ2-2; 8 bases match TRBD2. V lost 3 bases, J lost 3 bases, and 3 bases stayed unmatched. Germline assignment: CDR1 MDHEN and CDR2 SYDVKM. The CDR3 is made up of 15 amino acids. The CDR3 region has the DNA TGTGCCAGCAGTTTCGGGACTAGTGACACCGGGGAGCTGTTTTTT. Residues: CASSFGTSDTGELFF.

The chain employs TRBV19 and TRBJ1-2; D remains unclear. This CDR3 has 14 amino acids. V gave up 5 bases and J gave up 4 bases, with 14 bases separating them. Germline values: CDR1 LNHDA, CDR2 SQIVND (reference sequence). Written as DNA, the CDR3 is TGTGCCAGTAGTCAGAAACGGGAGGGCTATGGCTACACCTTC. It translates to CASSQKREGYGYTF.

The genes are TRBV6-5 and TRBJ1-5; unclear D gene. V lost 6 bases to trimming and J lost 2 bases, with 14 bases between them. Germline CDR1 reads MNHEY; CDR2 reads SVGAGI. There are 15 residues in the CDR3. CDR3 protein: CASRPGSGGNQPQHF. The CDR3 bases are TGTGCCAGCAGACCCGGATCCGGGGGCAATCAGCCCCAGCATTTT.

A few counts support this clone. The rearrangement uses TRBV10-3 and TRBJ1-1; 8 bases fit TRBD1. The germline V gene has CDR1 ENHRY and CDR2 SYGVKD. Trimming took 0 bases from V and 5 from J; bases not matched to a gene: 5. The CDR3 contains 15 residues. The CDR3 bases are TGTGCCATCAGTGAGTCGACAGGGGAAGTAACTGAAGCTTTCTTT. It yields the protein CAISESTGEVTEAFF.

The CDR3 is CASSLRPTRVYGGLITYNEQFF. DNA for the CDR3: TGTGCCAGCAGCCTACGCCCTACCCGGGTTTACGGCGGTTTAATAACATACAATGAGCAGTTCTTC. This sequence joins TRBV3-1 (or the pseudogene TRBV3-2) and TRBJ2-1; D gene ambiguous. The germline V and J ends were trimmed by 4 bases and 4 bases, with 35 bases remaining between them. Germline V gene lookup returns CDR1 LGHDT and CDR2 YNNKEL (reference sequence). CDR3 length: 22 amino acids.

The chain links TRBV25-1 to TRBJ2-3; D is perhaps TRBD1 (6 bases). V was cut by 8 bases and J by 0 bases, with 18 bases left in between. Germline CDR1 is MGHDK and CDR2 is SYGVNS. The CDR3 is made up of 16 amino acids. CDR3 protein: CASSVPRTESTDTQYF. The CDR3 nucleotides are TGTGCCAGCTCAGTCCCCAGGACAGAGAGCACAGATACGCAGTATTTT.

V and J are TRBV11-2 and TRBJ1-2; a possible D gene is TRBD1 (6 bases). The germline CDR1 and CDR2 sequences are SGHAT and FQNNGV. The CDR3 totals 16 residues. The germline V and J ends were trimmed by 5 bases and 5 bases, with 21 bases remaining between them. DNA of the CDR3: TGTGCCAGCAGCCCCACAGGGTCGGGGAAGCTGTATGGCTACACCTTC. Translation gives CASSPTGSGKLYGYTF.

The CDR3 here is CASSLSGGAQNEQFF. CDR3 DNA sequence: TGTGCCAGCAGCTTAAGCGGGGGGGCCCAGAATGAGCAGTTCTTC. V gene TRBV7-2 combines with J gene TRBJ2-1; 10 positions match TRBD2. The CDR3 sequence is 15 residues long. Germline V gene data show CDR1 as SGHTA and CDR2 as FQGNSA. J was trimmed by 7 bases and V by 2 bases; bases with no gene match: 5.

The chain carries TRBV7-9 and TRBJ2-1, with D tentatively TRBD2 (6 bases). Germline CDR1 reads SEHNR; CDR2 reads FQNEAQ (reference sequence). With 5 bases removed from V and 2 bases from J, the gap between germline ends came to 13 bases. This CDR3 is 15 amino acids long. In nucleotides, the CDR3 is TGTGCCAGCAGCGGCGGGATTAGCGCCTACAATGAGCAGTTCTTC. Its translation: CASSGGISAYNEQFF. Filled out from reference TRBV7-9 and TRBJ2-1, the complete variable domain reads DTGVSQNPRHKITKRGQNVTFRCDPISEHNRLYWYRQTLGQGPEFLTYFQNEAQLEKSRLLSDRFSAERPKGSFSTLEIQRTEQGDSAMYLCASSGGISAYNEQFFGPGTRLTVL.

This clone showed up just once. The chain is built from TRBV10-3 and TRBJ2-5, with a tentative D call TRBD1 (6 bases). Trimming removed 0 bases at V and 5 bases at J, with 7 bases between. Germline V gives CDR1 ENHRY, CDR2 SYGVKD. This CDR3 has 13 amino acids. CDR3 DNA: TGTGCCATCAGTGAGTCGCAGGGGGAGACCCAGTACTTC. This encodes CAISESQGETQYF.

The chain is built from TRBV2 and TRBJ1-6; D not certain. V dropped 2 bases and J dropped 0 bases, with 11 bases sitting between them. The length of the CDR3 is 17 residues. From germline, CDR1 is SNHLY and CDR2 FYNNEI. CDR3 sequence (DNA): TGTGCCAGCAGTGAAAGGCCTGTAAGCTCCTATAATTCACCCCTCCACTTT. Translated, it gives CASSERPVSSYNSPLHF.

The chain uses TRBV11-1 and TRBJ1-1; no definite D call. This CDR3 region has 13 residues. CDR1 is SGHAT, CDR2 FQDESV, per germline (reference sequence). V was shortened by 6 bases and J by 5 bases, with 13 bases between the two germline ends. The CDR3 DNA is TGTGCCAGCAGTCTAGGGCCTGGGACTGAAGCTTTCTTT. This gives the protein CASSLGPGTEAFF.